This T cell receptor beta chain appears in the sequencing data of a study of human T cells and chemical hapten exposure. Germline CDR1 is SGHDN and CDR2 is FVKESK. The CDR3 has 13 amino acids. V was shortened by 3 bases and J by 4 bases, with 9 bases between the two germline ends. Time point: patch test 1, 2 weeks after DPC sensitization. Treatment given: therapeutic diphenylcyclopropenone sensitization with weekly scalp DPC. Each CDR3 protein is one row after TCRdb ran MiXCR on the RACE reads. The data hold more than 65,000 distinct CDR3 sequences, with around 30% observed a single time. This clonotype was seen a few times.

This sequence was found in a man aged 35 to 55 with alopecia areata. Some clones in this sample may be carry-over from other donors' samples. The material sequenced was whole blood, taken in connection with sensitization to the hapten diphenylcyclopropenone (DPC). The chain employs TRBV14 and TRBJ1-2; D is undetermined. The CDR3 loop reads CASSQAGSYGYTF. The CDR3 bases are TGTGCCAGCAGCCAGGCCGGGAGCTATGGCTACACCTTC. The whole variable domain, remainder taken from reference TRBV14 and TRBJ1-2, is EAGVTQFPSHSVIEKGQTVTLRCDPISGHDNLYWYRRVMGKEIKFLLHFVKESKQDESGMPNNRFLAERTGGTYSTLKVQPAELEDSGVYFCASSQAGSYGYTFGSGTRLTVV.